This is a list of T cell receptor beta chains from one sample in a study of blood T cell repertoires in COVID-19. Libraries were prepared by immunoSEQ multiplex PCR; TCRdb keeps only in-frame clonotypes and omits some of them. The data show some 300,000 clones, roughly nine tenths seen once. Sequenced input: PBMCs or T cells enriched from blood (not recorded which). The origin of the receptors is a woman aged 25-40 years who had recovered from COVID-19. The CDR3 runs from the conserved cysteine through the conserved F or W. A D gene is named only where the DNA matches it firmly. For some rows the clone size is stated as once, few or many, or as a class when expanded; others skip it.

abundance | j_gene | len | d_gene | v_gene | CDR3aa | CDR3nt
. | TRBJ1-5 | 13 | TRBD1 | TRBV7-2 | CASSSTGDQPQHF | TGTGCCAGCAGCTCGACAGGGGATCAGCCCCAGCATTTT
. | TRBJ2-3 | 16 | TRBD1 | TRBV6-1 | CASSEMGTGGRDTQYF | TGTGCCAGCAGTGAAATGGGGACAGGGGGTAGAGATACGCAGTATTTT
. | TRBJ1-5 | 15 | TRBD1 | TRBV28 | CASRPGTGVNQPQHF | TGTGCCAGCAGGCCCGGGACAGGAGTAAATCAGCCCCAGCATTTT
. | TRBJ2-7 | 16 | TRBD2 | TRBV4-2 | CASSQEWSSGIYEQYF | TGTGCCAGCAGCCAAGAATGGTCTAGCGGGATCTACGAGCAGTACTTC
. | TRBJ2-7 | 16 | TRBD1 | TRBV30 | CAWSVILGQGLDEQYF | TGTGCCTGGAGTGTAATTCTAGGACAGGGTCTGGACGAGCAGTACTTC
. | TRBJ1-6 | 17 | TRBD1 | TRBV7-2 | CASSTPVTGGRGSPLHF | TGTGCCAGCAGCACCCCCGTGACAGGGGGCCGGGGATCACCCCTCCACTTT
. | TRBJ2-3 | 14 | . | TRBV7-8 | CASSQGSWRDTQYF | TGTGCCAGCAGCCAAGGTTCATGGAGAGATACGCAGTATTTT
. | TRBJ1-2 | 13 | . | TRBV5-1 | CASRPWEDYGYTF | TGCGCCAGCAGACCCTGGGAGGACTATGGCTACACCTTC
. | TRBJ1-1 | 17 | . | TRBV19 | CASSTRQNGLIGTEAFF | TGTGCCAGTAGCACCCGACAGAACGGCCTCATCGGGACTGAAGCTTTCTTT
. | TRBJ1-1 | 14 | . | TRBV6-2/TRBV6-3 | CASSSPGMNTEAFF | TGTGCCAGCAGTTCGCCAGGCATGAACACTGAAGCTTTCTTT
once | TRBJ1-2 | 14 | . | TRBV28 | CASSFGQGSYGYTF | TGTGCCAGCAGTTTTGGCCAGGGAAGCTATGGCTACACCTTC
. | TRBJ1-5 | 14 | . | TRBV6-5 | CASRGGVSNQPQHF | TGTGCCAGTCGCGGGGGCGTAAGCAATCAGCCCCAGCATTTT
. | TRBJ2-5 | 15 | . | TRBV14 | CASSQAIGIQETQYF | TGTGCCAGCAGCCAAGCTATCGGGATCCAAGAGACCCAGTACTTC
. | TRBJ2-3 | 14 | . | TRBV18 | CASSLLDKTDTQYF | TGTGCCAGCTCCCTGCTGGACAAAACAGATACGCAGTATTTT
. | TRBJ2-3 | 18 | TRBD2 | TRBV19 | CASSISGPSGGATDTQYF | TGTGCCAGTAGTATCTCGGGACCTAGCGGGGGGGCCACAGATACGCAGTATTTT
. | TRBJ1-4 | 17 | . | TRBV6-1 | CASSDRTATGADEKLFF | TGTGCCAGCAGTGACAGAACCGCGACAGGCGCTGATGAAAAACTGTTTTTT
. | TRBJ2-7 | 14 | . | TRBV28 | CASTIDRSPYEQYF | TGTGCCAGCACCATCGACAGGTCCCCCTACGAGCAGTACTTC
. | TRBJ2-1 | 14 | . | TRBV6-2/TRBV6-3 | CASSYSSVGAEQFF | TGTGCCAGCAGTTACTCGAGTGTGGGGGCCGAGCAGTTCTTC
few | TRBJ1-2 | 15 | . | TRBV9 | CASSVGQGNSYGYTF | TGTGCCAGCAGCGTAGGGCAGGGAAACTCCTATGGCTACACCTTC
. | TRBJ2-5 | 14 | . | TRBV6-5 | CASSTPRSEETQYF | TGTGCCAGCAGCACCCCCCGGTCCGAAGAGACCCAGTACTTC
. | TRBJ2-7 | 14 | . | TRBV11-2 | CASSLVGASYEQYF | TGTGCCAGCAGCTTAGTGGGGGCGAGCTACGAGCAGTACTTC
. | TRBJ2-1 | 15 | . | TRBV7-8 | CASSLNHRVNNEQFF | TGTGCCAGCAGCTTAAATCACCGGGTCAACAATGAGCAGTTCTTC